Listed below are T cell receptor beta chains from one sample, sequenced in a study of cytomegalovirus exposure and HLA in healthy donors. The protocol was immunoSEQ multiplex PCR, while the TCRdb copy is restricted to in-frame clones and leaves out a portion. Here the sample spans 170,000 or so clones, under 85% being singletons. The specimen was PBMCs. Source of these receptors: a male donor in good health and CMV-seronegative. CDR3s include the opening cysteine and the closing phenylalanine or tryptophan. Each record gives: J gene, clone size, D gene, V gene, CDR3 DNA, CDR3 protein. The D gene is left open where the match is weak. Clone size is stated in some rows and not others, as once, few, many or a class when expanded.

TRBJ2-5,.,TRBD1,TRBV11-2,TGTGCCAGCAGCGCAGACAGGGGAGGAAAGACCCAGTACTTC,CASSADRGGKTQYF
TRBJ1-1,.,TRBD1,TRBV5-1,TGCGCCAGCACCGAACAGGGGGTGTCAACTGAAGCTTTCTTT,CASTEQGVSTEAFF
TRBJ2-1,.,.,TRBV10-3,TGTGCCATCAGGGGACTGTATGAGCAGTTCTTC,CAIRGLYEQFF
TRBJ2-3,.,.,TRBV5-1,TGCGCCAGCAGCCCTCCAACTTTAACAGATACGCAGTATTTT,CASSPPTLTDTQYF
TRBJ2-7,.,.,TRBV30,TGTGCCTGGAGTGTTTCACTGTCACCGTCCTACGAGCAGTACTTC,CAWSVSLSPSYEQYF
TRBJ1-3,.,TRBD1,TRBV6-1,TGTGCCAGCAGTCTCGATGGTTCATCCCAACAGGGGGTTCGTTTT,CASSLDGSSQQGVRF
TRBJ1-2,.,.,TRBV7-2,TGTGCCAGCAGCTCTACTATAACTAACTATGGCTACACCTTC,CASSSTITNYGYTF
TRBJ1-5,.,.,TRBV10-3,TGTGCCATCAGACGACAGGTTGATCAGCCCCAGCATTTT,CAIRRQVDQPQHF
TRBJ1-1,.,.,TRBV11-3,TGTGCCAGCAGTCCTCACCCCGGGTCTGAAGCTTTCTTT,CASSPHPGSEAFF
TRBJ2-7,.,TRBD1,TRBV25-1,TGTGCCAGCAGTGTCCTTGGAGGACAGGGGGCCTACGAGCAGTACTTC,CASSVLGGQGAYEQYF
TRBJ2-7,.,TRBD1,TRBV7-7,TGTGCCAGCAGCTCAGGGACAGGCTGGTCCTACGAGCAGTACTTC,CASSSGTGWSYEQYF
TRBJ2-3,.,TRBD2,TRBV28,TGTGCCAGCAGTCTCATACTAGCGGGAGTCGGACATACGCAGTATTTT,CASSLILAGVGHTQYF
TRBJ1-5,.,.,TRBV2,TGTGCCAGCAGTGAACTGGGCGCGGGAGGTCAGCCCCAGCATTTT,CASSELGAGGQPQHF
TRBJ1-2,few,.,TRBV2,TGTGCCAGCAGTAATGTCCCTGAGATCTATGGCTACACCTTC,CASSNVPEIYGYTF
TRBJ1-5,.,TRBD1,TRBV9,TGTGCCAGCAGCCCGGGACAGGGGGAGGGTCAGCCCCAGCATTTT,CASSPGQGEGQPQHF
TRBJ2-5,.,.,TRBV7-9,TGTTCCAGCAGCTTAGCTAATCAAGAGACCCAGTACTTC,CSSSLANQETQYF
TRBJ1-5,.,.,TRBV13,TGTGCCAGCAGCTTAACCCGGAAAGGGGGTCAGCCCCAGCATTTT,CASSLTRKGGQPQHF
TRBJ2-3,once,.,TRBV9,TGTGCCAGCAGCGTAGATGTCGGCACAGATACGCAGTATTTT,CASSVDVGTDTQYF
TRBJ1-1,.,.,TRBV25-1,TGTGCCAGCAGTGAATATTTGGGGGGGCTTGGGACTGAAGCTTTCTTT,CASSEYLGGLGTEAFF
TRBJ1-3,.,.,TRBV4-1,TGCGCCAGCAGCCAAGACCCGTGGAGCGGGGCCATCTCTGGAAACACCATATATTTT,CASSQDPWSGAISGNTIYF
TRBJ1-4,.,.,TRBV2,TGTGCCAGCAGGAGGGTCGGTAATGAAAAACTGTTTTTT,CASRRVGNEKLFF
TRBJ1-5,.,TRBD1,TRBV6-1,TGTGCCAGCAGATCCGGGACAGCTATCAATCAGCCCCAGCATTTT,CASRSGTAINQPQHF
TRBJ2-1,.,.,TRBV28,TGTGCCACTGGTGGGGGCCGGGCCTCCTACAATGAGCAGTTCTTC,CATGGGRASYNEQFF
TRBJ2-6,.,.,TRBV19,TGTGCCAGTAGCTCAGGGTCTGGGGCCAACGTCCTGACTTTC,CASSSGSGANVLTF
TRBJ1-1,.,TRBD1,TRBV28,TGTGCCAGCAGGTCGGGACAGGGATGGACTGAAGCTTTCTTT,CASRSGQGWTEAFF
TRBJ2-7,.,.,TRBV19,TGTGCCAGTAGTCCCAGACTAGGGGTGTTCGGCGAGCAGTACTTC,CASSPRLGVFGEQYF
TRBJ1-6,.,.,TRBV27,TGTGCCAGCAGCCTTAGCTTAGGGAGCTATAATTCACCCCTCCACTTT,CASSLSLGSYNSPLHF
TRBJ1-4,.,.,TRBV15,TGTGCCACCAGCAGAGATATGGGGTCAGGGAAGGAAAAACTGTTTTTT,CATSRDMGSGKEKLFF
TRBJ2-5,.,TRBD2,TRBV18,TGTGCCAGCTCACCGGGGGGGGAGACCCAGTACTTC,CASSPGGETQYF
TRBJ2-5,many,.,TRBV6-1,TGTGCCAGTGGCCCTCTCTCAGGGGAGACCCAGTACTTC,CASGPLSGETQYF
TRBJ2-3,.,.,TRBV9,TGTGCCAGCAGCGTAGCGGGCAGGGTTAGAGGAGATACGCAGTATTTT,CASSVAGRVRGDTQYF
TRBJ1-2,.,.,TRBV6-5,TGTGCCAGCAGTTACTCGTCAGGGGATGGCTACACCTTC,CASSYSSGDGYTF